These T cell receptor beta chains were read from a single sample in a study of shared clonotypes between healthy human individuals. Profiled with immunoSEQ multiplex PCR; TCRdb holds only in-frame clones, not every one. Found here are about 600,000 clones, nearly 97% of them singletons; the top ten hold roughly 0.1%. Sequencing was done on a sample of naive CD8+ T cells sorted from blood. The source is a woman aged 30 to 39 in good health. Both conserved end residues are part of each CDR3. The D gene is left open where the match is weak. Not every row has a clone size; where given, it reads once, few, many or a size class.

cdr3_nt cdr3_aa v_call d_call clone_size j_call
TGTGCCAGCAGTGAACCCGCTAGCGGGAATGAGCAGTTCTTC CASSEPASGNEQFF TRBV2 TRBD2 . TRBJ2-1
TGTGCCAGCAGTTACGGTAGCGGCGCCGGGGAGCTGTTTTTT CASSYGSGAGELFF TRBV28 . . TRBJ2-2
TGTGCCAGCAGCGGACAGGGGAACACTGAAGCTTTCTTT CASSGQGNTEAFF TRBV6-5 TRBD1 . TRBJ1-1
TGTGCCTGGAGTCCAAAGGGTGTTGAAGCTTTCTTT CAWSPKGVEAFF TRBV30 . . TRBJ1-1
TGTGCCAGCAGCCCTTTCAGTGGAAACACCATATATTTT CASSPFSGNTIYF TRBV28 . once TRBJ1-3
TGTGCCAGCAGTTTATCGTGGGCCCACGAGCAGTACTTC CASSLSWAHEQYF TRBV27 . . TRBJ2-7
TGCGCCAGCAGCCAGGATGGGGCCCCTGGCACTGAAGCTTTCTTT CASSQDGAPGTEAFF TRBV4-1 . . TRBJ1-1
TGTGCCAGCAGCTTAGGGCCTTTCTACGAGCAGTACTTC CASSLGPFYEQYF TRBV7-9 . . TRBJ2-7
TGTGCCAGTAAGGGACCGAGGATATCTTCCTACGAGCAGTACTTC CASKGPRISSYEQYF TRBV19 . . TRBJ2-7
TGTGCCAGCAGCTTTGGGGGTTCCCACTACGAGCAGTACTTC CASSFGGSHYEQYF TRBV7-9 . . TRBJ2-7
TGCGCCAGCAGTCACCCCGGGGGGGGGAAAGAGACCCAGTACTTC CASSHPGGGKETQYF TRBV10-2 TRBD2 . TRBJ2-5
TGTGCCAGCAGCCCCGGACAGGTAGTATCTAGCGGGAGCCTCTACGAGCAGTACTTC CASSPGQVVSSGSLYEQYF TRBV7-2 TRBD2 . TRBJ2-7
TGTGCCAGCAGGTTTTCCGAGAACACTGAAGCTTTCTTT CASRFSENTEAFF TRBV2 . few TRBJ1-1
TGCGCCAGCAGCCAAGATTGGGCGATTGGGGAGCAGTACTTC CASSQDWAIGEQYF TRBV4-1 . . TRBJ2-7
TGTGCCACCAGCCCAGAACGGGGAGGAAGCACTGAAGCTTTCTTT CATSPERGGSTEAFF TRBV15 . . TRBJ1-1
TGCGCCAGCAGCTTGTGGGACAGGGTCCAAGAGACCCAGTACTTC CASSLWDRVQETQYF TRBV5-1 TRBD1 . TRBJ2-5
TGTGCCAGCAGCTACATAGCGGGAGGGTCCTACAATGAGCAGTTCTTC CASSYIAGGSYNEQFF TRBV7-3 TRBD2 . TRBJ2-1
TGTGCCAGCAGCTTTAGGACGGGGGGTACCACTGAAGCTTTCTTT CASSFRTGGTTEAFF TRBV13 . few TRBJ1-1
TGTGCCAGCAGTTACATGGGGGCTGAAGCTTTCTTT CASSYMGAEAFF TRBV6-6 . . TRBJ1-1
TGTGCCAGCAGTTTGGACACGAACTACGAGCAGTACTTC CASSLDTNYEQYF TRBV7-9 . . TRBJ2-7
TGTGCCAGCAGAACAAGCACTGAAGCTTTCTTT CASRTSTEAFF TRBV6-6 . . TRBJ1-1
TGTGCCAGCAGACCTAGCGGGAGAGGGGAGCTGTTTTTT CASRPSGRGELFF TRBV7-6 TRBD2 . TRBJ2-2
TGTGCCAGCAGCGTAGAAATGGAGCAGTTCTTC CASSVEMEQFF TRBV9 . . TRBJ2-1
TGTGCCATCACCGTCGTTTTTCTAGGGGAGGAAGGGGAGACCCAGTACTTC CAITVVFLGEEGETQYF TRBV2 . . TRBJ2-5
TGTGCCAGCAGTCCCAAGGACTGGCCCTACGAGCAGTACTTC CASSPKDWPYEQYF TRBV28 . . TRBJ2-7
TGTGCCAGCAGCGCGGGACTAGCGGGAACGTACAATGAGCAGTTCTTC CASSAGLAGTYNEQFF TRBV7-8 TRBD2 . TRBJ2-1